This entry lists 29 T cell receptor beta chains sequenced from one sample in a study of T cells in Graves' hyperthyroidism and ophthalmopathy. Researchers took RNA transcripts and amplified the TCR beta CDR3 regions from them. RT-PCR in the first round (using the HTBI primer set) targeted the TCR CDR3. TCRdb passed the multiplex PCR reads through MiXCR, listing each CDR3 protein once. Counted here are about 160,000 distinct CDR3 sequences, over 8% occurring once; the ten biggest clones make up more than 20%. Sequenced input: blood. These TCRs come from a woman aged 18-29 years with Graves' hyperthyroidism that later progressed to Graves' ophthalmopathy.

The table lists this clonotype with many counts. This chain links TRBV19 with TRBJ2-2, with 8 bases lining up with TRBD2. Germline trimming cut 2 bases from V and 7 bases from J; bases unmatched to any gene: 6. The CDR3 runs 15 residues. Germline CDR1 LNHDA, CDR2 SQIVND (reference sequence). The chain's CDR3 is CASSIRREESGELFF. CDR3 bases: TGTGCCAGTAGTATAAGGCGGGAGGAGAGCGGGGAGCTGTTTTTT. Looking up the rest from reference TRBV19 and TRBJ2-2 gives the full variable domain: DGGITQSPKYLFRKEGQNVTLSCEQNLNHDAMYWYRQDPGQGLRLIYYSQIVNDFQKGDIAEGYSVSREKKESFPLTVTSAQKNPTAFYLCASSIRREESGELFFGEGSRLTVL.

This clonotype has at least ten counts. The chain employs TRBV20-1 and TRBJ2-7; weak D call: TRBD2 (6 bases). This CDR3 has 12 amino acids. The V end lost 7 bases, the J end lost 2 bases, and 12 bases lay between the germline ends. Germline V gene data show CDR1 as DFQATT and CDR2 as SNEGSKA (reference sequence). CDR3 loop: CSVDGGAYEQYF. CDR3 bases: TGCAGTGTTGACGGAGGGGCCTACGAGCAGTACTTC.

This clonotype was picked up many times. CDR3 loop: CASSPGLTSTDTQYF. CDR3 DNA: TGTGCCAGCAGCCCTGGACTAACTAGCACAGATACGCAGTATTTT. This chain links TRBV6-1 with TRBJ2-3; tentatively, D is TRBD2 (6 bases). This CDR3 comprises 15 residues. The V end lost 6 bases, the J end lost 0 bases, and 13 bases lay between the germline ends. Germline V gene lookup returns CDR1 MNHNS and CDR2 SASEGT.

This clonotype was seen repeatedly, ten times or more. V gene TRBV20-1 combines with J gene TRBJ2-3; 11 positions match TRBD2. Germline values: CDR1 DFQATT, CDR2 SNEGSKA (reference sequence). The CDR3 has 17 amino acids. Trimming at V came to 6 bases and at J to 1 base, leaving 12 bases not matched to a gene. CDR3 sequence: CSAWTSGPPRGTDTQYF. The CDR3 nucleotides read TGCAGTGCCTGGACTAGCGGGCCCCCGAGAGGCACAGATACGCAGTATTTT.

This clonotype was seen repeatedly, ten times or more. The rearrangement uses TRBV5-8 and TRBJ2-1; unclear D gene. V was trimmed by 2 bases and J by 2 bases, leaving 5 bases between them. From germline, CDR1 is SGHTS and CDR2 YDEGEE. The CDR3 is made up of 13 amino acids. For the CDR3, the DNA is TGTGCCAGCAGCTTTGCGGCCTACAATGAGCAGTTCTTC. This gives the protein CASSFAAYNEQFF.

This clonotype has a count of ten or more. The rearrangement uses TRBV6-1 and TRBJ2-7; 8 nucleotides agree with TRBD2. The CDR3 has 14 amino acids. The junction had 9 bases not matched to a gene; V was cut back by 5 bases and J by 6 bases. Germline V lookup: CDR1 MNHNS, CDR2 SASEGT. CDR3 nucleotide sequence: TGTGCCAGCAGTTATCTAGCGGGTGATGTCGAGCAGTACTTC. It translates to CASSYLAGDVEQYF.

This clonotype was seen many times. The rearrangement uses TRBV20-1 and TRBJ2-4; 10 bases fit TRBD1. Per germline, CDR1 DFQATT and CDR2 SNEGSKA (reference sequence). V shed 5 bases, J shed 5 bases, and the junction held 12 bases outside the gene matches. The CDR3 spans 16 residues. The CDR3 region is CSAPPWDRGYQNIQYF. CDR3 bases: TGCAGTGCTCCGCCATGGGACAGGGGCTACCAAAACATTCAGTACTTC.

The chain is built from TRBV5-6 and TRBJ2-3, with D maybe TRBD2 (6 bases). The CDR3 loop spans 14 amino acids. V was trimmed by 4 bases and J by 6 bases, leaving 15 bases between them. Germline loops: CDR1 SGHDT, CDR2 YYEEEE. CDR3 in DNA: TGTGCCAGCAGCCTAAGACGGGGGATGGATACGCAGTATTTT. Amino acid sequence: CASSLRRGMDTQYF.

This clonotype has a count of ten or more. The chain links TRBV6-1 to TRBJ2-1; tentatively, D is TRBD2 (5 bases). V lost 11 bases, J lost 6 bases, and 11 bases lay in between. Germline V CDR1 and CDR2: MNHNS, SASEGT. The CDR3 spans 11 residues. In nucleotides, the CDR3 is TGTGCCTCCGGACTGTCCAATGAGCAGTTCTTC. Amino acid sequence: CASGLSNEQFF.

The chain couples TRBV10-3 to TRBJ1-2; TRBD1 matches 8 bases. Germline lookup yields CDR1 ENHRY and CDR2 SYGVKD. Germline trimming cut 5 bases from V and 4 bases from J; bases unmatched to any gene: 6. The CDR3 runs to 14 residues. The CDR3 sequence is CAISQGANSYGYTF. For the CDR3, the DNA is TGTGCCATCAGTCAGGGGGCCAATTCCTATGGCTACACCTTC.

This clonotype was picked up many times. This chain joins TRBV2 and TRBJ2-1; 8 bases line up with TRBD2. CDR3 length: 15 residues. The germline V gene encodes CDR1 SNHLY and CDR2 FYNNEI. Trimming removed 6 bases from V and 8 bases from J; junction bases left unmatched: 12. The CDR3 DNA is TGTGCCAGCAGAGAAAGGCGAGCGGGAGTTCATGAGCAGTTCTTC. It codes for CASRERRAGVHEQFF. Combining the CDR3 with reference TRBV2 and TRBJ2-1 gives the whole variable domain EPEVTQTPSHQVTQMGQEVILRCVPISNHLYFYWYRQILGQKVEFLVSFYNNEISEKSEIFDDQFSVERPDGSNFTLKIRSTKLEDSAMYFCASRERRAGVHEQFFGPGTRLTVL.

The chain recombines TRBV20-1 with TRBJ2-1; 10 positions agree with TRBD2. The germline gives CDR1 DFQATT, CDR2 SNEGSKA (reference sequence). V gave up 7 bases and J gave up 7 bases; unmatched junction bases: 10. The CDR3 is 14 residues long. CDR3 loop: CSGVTSGTLNEQFF. The CDR3 region has the DNA TGCAGTGGGGTTACTAGCGGGACGTTGAATGAGCAGTTCTTC.

This clonotype was seen a single time. V gene TRBV6-1 combines with J gene TRBJ2-1; 12 bases are a match to TRBD1. Germline CDR1 MNHNS, CDR2 SASEGT. J gave up 5 bases and V 5 bases, and 7 bases lay outside the gene matches. This CDR3 comprises 16 residues. Here the CDR3 reads CASSTTGTGGHNEQFF. DNA for the CDR3: TGTGCCAGCAGTACCACCGGGACAGGGGGCCACAATGAGCAGTTCTTC.

In this sample, this clonotype turned up a few times. The rearrangement uses TRBV25-1 and TRBJ1-6, with TRBD1 as a possible D gene (6 bases). V lost 10 bases to trimming and J lost 7 bases, with 17 bases between them. Germline CDR1 MGHDK, CDR2 SYGVNS. There are 14 residues in the CDR3. The chain's CDR3 is CATRTDLENSPLHF. The CDR3, as DNA: TGTGCCACCAGGACAGACCTAGAGAATTCACCCCTCCACTTT.

The rearrangement joins TRBV4-2 to TRBJ2-2; 12 bases are shared with TRBD2. The germline gives CDR1 LGHNA, CDR2 YNFKEQ. The ends lost 3 bases at V and 5 bases at J; junction bases unmatched: 13. The CDR3 contains 19 residues. This CDR3 reads CASSQGLTSGGLITGELFF. CDR3 nucleotides: TGTGCCAGCAGCCAGGGCCTGACTAGCGGGGGCCTGATTACCGGGGAGCTGTTTTTT.

There are many counts of this clonotype. CDR3 nucleotide sequence: TGTGCCAGCAGTTTATCAGGACAGGGGGGGATCTATGGCTACACCTTC. The encoded protein is CASSLSGQGGIYGYTF. The chain combines TRBV27 with TRBJ1-2; the match to TRBD1 covers 10 bases. The CDR3 length is 16 residues. Germline CDR1 MNHEY, CDR2 SMNVEV (reference sequence). Trimming at V came to 0 bases and at J to 4 bases, leaving 5 bases not matched to a gene.

This clonotype was seen repeatedly, ten times or more. This rearrangement joins TRBV27 to TRBJ1-2, with TRBD1 matching over 7 bases. Trimming at V came to 5 bases and at J to 4 bases, leaving 10 bases not matched to a gene. CDR1 is MNHEY and CDR2 is SMNVEV in the germline V gene (reference sequence). The CDR3 has 15 amino acids. CDR3 coding DNA: TGTGCCAGCAGTATCAATCAGGGGGACAGCTATGGCTACACCTTC. This translates into CASSINQGDSYGYTF.

The chain has TRBV18 and TRBJ2-4, with 10 bases identical to TRBD1. CDR3 length: 16 residues. Germline V gene lookup returns CDR1 KGHSH and CDR2 LQKENI. V was pared by 3 bases and J by 6 bases, with 8 bases of the junction left unmatched. Here the CDR3 DNA reads TGTGCCAGCTCACCCGGACAGGGGGAGAGCCCAAACATTCAGTACTTC. It specifies CASSPGQGESPNIQYF.

This clonotype has at least ten counts. This chain joins TRBV7-2 and TRBJ1-2; 10 bases align to TRBD1. The CDR3 covers 16 residues. The V segment lost 7 bases and the J segment 7 bases; nucleotides outside the gene matches: 15. Germline CDR1 is SGHTA and CDR2 is FQGNSA. In nucleotides, the CDR3 is TGTGCCAGCACAGACAGGGGGCGCGATTGGAAATTTGGCTACACCTTC. It specifies CASTDRGRDWKFGYTF.

In this sample, this clonotype turned up many times. As DNA, the CDR3 is TGTGCCAGCAGCCCCCCGGGATTGGGAGAGCAGTACTTC. The encoded protein is CASSPPGLGEQYF. V gene TRBV9 combines with J gene TRBJ2-7, with D maybe TRBD2 (5 bases). This CDR3 has 13 residues. V lost 4 bases and J lost 7, with 15 bases in between. Germline V lookup: CDR1 SGDLS, CDR2 YYNGEE.

This clonotype was observed many times. V usage is TRBV12-5 and J usage is TRBJ1-1; 10 nucleotides match TRBD1. Germline V gives CDR1 LGHNT, CDR2 FRNRAP. The V gene end was trimmed by 7 bases and the J gene end by 6 bases; junction bases not matched to a gene: 5. This CDR3 is built from 13 residues. The CDR3 is CASALTGGSEAFF. The CDR3 nucleotides read TGTGCTAGTGCCCTGACAGGGGGCTCTGAAGCTTTCTTT.

This clonotype has a count of ten or more. The chain recombines TRBV20-1 with TRBJ1-2; TRBD1 matches at 9 bases. The CDR3 has 17 amino acids. Trimming removed 4 bases from V and 3 bases from J; junction bases left unmatched: 15. From germline, CDR1 is DFQATT and CDR2 SNEGSKA (reference sequence). The CDR3 DNA follows: TGCAGTGCTATCCGATCCGTTCTAGGGGACAGGGACTATGGCTACACCTTC. This codes for CSAIRSVLGDRDYGYTF.

This clonotype was recorded many times. One junction end does not reproduce the germline sequence, and a read error may be involved. The gene calls are TRBV24-1 and TRBJ1-1; no reliable D call. Per germline, CDR1 KGHDR and CDR2 SFDVKD. CDR3 length: 12 amino acids. CDR3 coding DNA: TGTGCCACGAGTGAGGGGAACACTGAAGCTTTCTTT. Translated: CATSEGNTEAFF.

Many counts were recorded for this clonotype. The chain is built from TRBV2 and TRBJ2-6; D call uncertain. CDR3 size: 15 residues. Per germline, CDR1 SNHLY and CDR2 FYNNEI. With 3 bases removed from V and 5 bases from J, the gap between germline ends came to 11 bases. This CDR3 is CASSEARTRANVLTF. CDR3 coding DNA: TGTGCCAGCAGTGAGGCCAGGACCCGGGCCAACGTCCTGACTTTC.

The CDR3 nucleotides are TGTGCCAGCAGCCAAAGTCCTAGGCCACGAAATCAGCCCCAGCATTTT. It is translated as CASSQSPRPRNQPQHF. The rearrangement links TRBV5-6 to TRBJ1-5; D remains ambiguous. CDR3 length: 16 amino acids. V was pared by 4 bases and J by 4 bases, with 18 bases between. Per the germline V gene, CDR1 is SGHDT and CDR2 is YYEEEE.

V gene TRBV3-1 combines with J gene TRBJ1-6; perhaps TRBD1 as D (6 bases). The germline V gene encodes CDR1 LGHDT and CDR2 YNNKEL (reference sequence). Trimming left V 3 bases short and J 3 bases short, with 15 bases between. This CDR3 region has 17 residues. The CDR3 region is CASSHGGGQYYNSPLHF. The DNA for the CDR3 is TGTGCCAGCAGCCACGGCGGCGGACAGTACTATAATTCACCCCTCCACTTT. Combining the CDR3 with reference TRBV3-1 and TRBJ1-6 gives the whole variable domain DTAVSQTPKYLVTQMGNDKSIKCEQNLGHDTMYWYKQDSKKFLKIMFSYNNKELIINETVPNRFSPKSPDKAHLNLHINSLELGDSAVYFCASSHGGGQYYNSPLHFGNGTRLTVT.

This clonotype was counted many times. The J gene is TRBJ1-1, the V gene TRBV4-2; no clear D gene. V lost 0 bases and J lost 2, with 10 bases in between. Germline CDR1 reads LGHNA; CDR2 reads YNFKEQ. The CDR3 sequence is 15 residues long. The CDR3 here is CASSQELQINTEAFF. The CDR3 DNA reads as TGTGCCAGCAGCCAAGAACTACAGATTAACACTGAAGCTTTCTTT.

This clonotype turned up a few times. J is TRBJ2-7 and V is TRBV20-1; 12 bases align to TRBD2. V shed 3 bases, J shed 3 bases, and the junction held 3 bases outside the gene matches. Germline CDR1 is DFQATT and CDR2 is SNEGSKA (reference sequence). CDR3 length equals 14 residues. Here the CDR3 reads CSASLAGGLYEQYF. The CDR3 bases are TGCAGTGCTAGTCTAGCGGGGGGGCTCTACGAGCAGTACTTC.

This clonotype was picked up many times. The gene calls are TRBV20-1 and TRBJ1-2; D might be TRBD1 (5 bases). Germline lookup yields CDR1 DFQATT and CDR2 SNEGSKA (reference sequence). Trimming pared 4 bases from V and 3 bases from J, leaving 15 bases between. This CDR3 is 14 amino acids long. The CDR3 DNA follows: TGCAGTGCTACTATACCAGGGTCGGACTATGGCTACACCTTC. Translated, it gives CSATIPGSDYGYTF.